This T cell receptor (beta chain) was found in a study of blood T cell repertoires in COVID-19 (dated by TCRdb to the early 2020s). Turning to the overall study: Collaborator samples came from the United States, Italy and Spain and covered acute and convalescent phases of COVID-19. The samples were drawn from two sources: the first 160 participants of the ongoing ImmuneRACE study, and some 1,300 subjects contributed by 6 global collaborators. Where available, HLA class I and class II types were taken from metadata supplied by the sample provider and were not determined by assay-based typing. Nearly every sample came with metadata listing a de-identified subject ID, COVID-19 status, age in years and sex. The repertoires were released in a freely available public database intended as a resource for research on the immune response to SARS-CoV-2. The material from the prospective study consisted of cDNA or gDNA derived from T cells, B-cell-depleted T cells, or PBMCs. The dataset comprised deeply sampled blood TCRbeta repertoires from subjects exposed to, actively infected with, or recovered from COVID-19.

Participants in the prospective study were aged roughly 18 to 100 years, lived in 24 United States geographic areas, and enrolled through a virtual design. Cohort assignment in the prospective study relied on participant-reported clinical history from a screening survey and a study questionnaire. Recovered participants in ImmuneRACE Cohort 3 were defined by two consecutive negative NP/OP PCR tests, clearance by a healthcare professional, or resolution of symptoms. Each participant in the prospective study had whole blood, serum and a nasopharyngeal or oropharyngeal swab collected by mobile phlebotomists. Prospective study participants could optionally give additional blood draws and questionnaires over an approximately two-month period. Prospective study blood samples were shipped either frozen or at room temperature before DNA extraction. In regard to this clone: Its antigen is currently not known. No clone much larger than this one lies a single base away; base qualities are absent.

The study at large found these results: The amount of clinical and demographic metadata varied by source and participant and was provided uncurated.

The immunoSEQ Assay, a bias-controlled multiplex PCR, was used to amplify TCRbeta CDR3 regions from genomic DNA. As for the authors' bioinformatics: The number of nucleated cells in each sample was estimated from the amplification of reference gene primers within the assay. To quantify the absolute abundance of each unique TCRbeta CDR3 rearrangement, sequence reads were collapsed and filtered. For each sample, productive Simpson clonality was calculated as the square root of Simpson's diversity index across productive rearrangements. This immuneACCESS table, as held by TCRdb, lists in-frame sequences with V and J called but not all clones. Of the missing ones, under half trace to an unresolved V gene in checked studies; the others have no known cause. From that table come the V and J calls and clone size; the DNA was used to work out D and trimming. The sample data list over 250,000 clones, and 85% to 90% of these were observed just once. The ten largest make up less than 2.5% of the sample.

CDR1 and CDR2, per the germline V gene, are SGHAT and FQNNGV. Unmatched junction bases come to 5, with V trimmed by 4 bases and J by 12 bases. The CDR3 covers 11 residues, taking in both the cysteine and the phenylalanine. Left in the record is the CDR3 DNA by itself, 33 bases read in frame from the first base. Recombination linked TRBV11-2 to TRBJ1-2, with 7 bases in between that match TRBD1. The source material was PBMCs or T cells enriched from blood (not recorded which). The receptor was isolated from a woman between 18 and 29 years old who had recovered from COVID-19. The DNA sequence follows: TGTGCCAGCAGCTCCACAGGGGACAACACCTTC. This translates into CASSSTGDNTF.